This T cell receptor beta chain comes out of a study of shared clonotypes between healthy human individuals. The data were produced by immunoSEQ multiplex PCR, yet TCRdb's version contains in-frame clones alone and is incomplete. The table has around 980,000 clones, 75% to 85% seen once; the top ten hold around 0.61%. This clone appeared many times. Germline-derived CDR1 and CDR2 are SGHNT and YENEEA. The CDR3 runs to 14 residues. With 6 bases removed from V and 6 bases from J, the gap between germline ends came to 18 bases. The chain links TRBV11-3 to TRBJ2-7, with a weak D call TRBD1 (6 bases). The sequence was collected from a man between 18 and 29 years old in good health. Some clones in this sample may be carry-over from other donors' samples. The sequencing sample was made of memory CD4+ T cells from PBMCs. Subset denoted: CD45RA-negative fraction. The CDR3 protein is CASRAGTTGSEQYF. CDR3 DNA: TGTGCCAGCAGGGCCGGGACAACTGGTAGCGAGCAGTACTTC.